This T cell receptor beta chain was sequenced during a study of T cells in pancreatic ductal adenocarcinoma. General study findings and limits: Compared with tumor, blood showed more total productive templates and around 8-fold more clonotypes. No significant tumor-blood clonality difference; means were about 0.1 and 0.065.

V was cut by 4 bases and J by 5 bases, with 13 bases left in between. The CDR3 consists of 13 residues. Germline lookup yields CDR1 SGDLS and CDR2 YYNGEE. As concerns this clone: What it binds is not known.

Selected pancreatic ductal adenocarcinoma patients had undergone surgery without neoadjuvant therapy. TCRdb keeps only in-frame clones here, not all; method: immunoSEQ multiplex PCR. Of more than 85,000 clones listed, nearly 95% are singletons. The rearrangement links TRBV9 to TRBJ2-7; maybe TRBD1 (6 bases). Sequenced input: PBMCs. The sequence was obtained from a human donor with pancreatic ductal adenocarcinoma. The DNA of the CDR3 is TGTGCCAGCAGCTACAGGGATGGGAACGAGCAGTACTTC. Encoded protein: CASSYRDGNEQYF.